This T cell receptor beta chain was retrieved from a study of T cells in Graves' hyperthyroidism and ophthalmopathy. The junction had 10 bases not matched to a gene; V was cut back by 5 bases and J by 5 bases. The CDR3 is 15 residues long. This clonotype showed up many times. Researchers took RNA transcripts and amplified the TCR beta CDR3 regions from them. Primed by the HTBI set, a first-round RT-PCR was run on the TCR CDR3. TCRdb called the multiplex PCR reads again in MiXCR, with one record for every CDR3 protein. This table has hundreds of thousands of distinct CDR3 sequences, 15% to 18% appearing once. Not enrolled were patients with uncontrolled infection, other autoimmune disease, pregnancy or lactation. Predating any ophthalmopathy symptoms, the blood sample was taken at first hyperthyroidism diagnosis.

The gene calls are TRBV12-3 or TRBV12-4 and TRBJ2-7; 9 bases are a match to TRBD2. The TCR was taken from a woman aged 18-30 years with Graves' hyperthyroidism that later progressed to Graves' ophthalmopathy. The sample taken for sequencing was blood. The CDR3 bases are TGTGCCAGCAGTGTTTCTAGCGGGAAGTACCACGAGCAGTACTTC. Translated: CASSVSSGKYHEQYF.